These T cell receptor beta chains were read from a single sample in a study of shared clonotypes between healthy human individuals. TCRdb's copy holds only in-frame clones and misses some; the assay was immunoSEQ multiplex PCR. The sample gives about 610,000 clones, more than 95% of which show up once; roughly 0.055% is in the top ten. Sequenced input: naive CD4+ T cells sorted from blood. These receptors originate from a woman in her twenties or thirties in good health. CDR3s include the opening cysteine and the closing phenylalanine or tryptophan. A D gene is named only where the DNA matches it firmly.

v_call: TRBV15
j_call: TRBJ2-7
d_call: TRBD2
cdr3_length: 15
cdr3_nt: TGTGCCACCAGCAGAGAACTAGCGCGCTCCTACGAGCAGTACTTC
cdr3_aa: CATSRELARSYEQYF

v_call: TRBV6-5
j_call: TRBJ1-2
d_call: .
cdr3_length: 13
cdr3_nt: TGTGCCAGCAGTTACTCGCGGGTGGATGGCTACACCTTC
cdr3_aa: CASSYSRVDGYTF

v_call: TRBV19
j_call: TRBJ1-1
d_call: .
cdr3_length: 14
cdr3_nt: TGTGCCAGTATTGGTTCTAGAGGGCTTGAATTGACTTTCTTT
cdr3_aa: CASIGSRGLELTFF

v_call: TRBV6-1
j_call: TRBJ1-1
d_call: .
cdr3_length: 14
cdr3_nt: TGTGCCAGCACTAGCAGGGGCGTTCTAAATGAAGCTTTCTTT
cdr3_aa: CASTSRGVLNEAFF

v_call: TRBV28
j_call: TRBJ2-3
d_call: TRBD2
cdr3_length: 16
cdr3_nt: TGTGCCAGCAGTCGACTAGCGGGAGGGCTCACAGATACGCAGTATTTT
cdr3_aa: CASSRLAGGLTDTQYF

v_call: TRBV19
j_call: TRBJ2-1
d_call: .
cdr3_length: 15
cdr3_nt: TGTGCCAGTAAACGAGCTGGTCTATCCTACAATGAGCAGTTCTTC
cdr3_aa: CASKRAGLSYNEQFF

v_call: TRBV30
j_call: TRBJ2-7
d_call: .
cdr3_length: 12
cdr3_nt: TGTGCCTGGAGGGGTAGGGCCAACGAGCAGTACTTC
cdr3_aa: CAWRGRANEQYF

v_call: TRBV28
j_call: TRBJ1-5
d_call: .
cdr3_length: 16
cdr3_nt: TGTGCCAGCAGTCCCATGCTCTCCCAGGGGAATCAGCCCCAGCATTTT
cdr3_aa: CASSPMLSQGNQPQHF

v_call: TRBV4-1
j_call: TRBJ2-1
d_call: TRBD1
cdr3_length: 18
cdr3_nt: TGCGCCAGCACCGAGTCGGAGGCAGGGGGATCCTCCTACAATGAGCAGTTCTTC
cdr3_aa: CASTESEAGGSSYNEQFF

v_call: TRBV2
j_call: TRBJ1-1
d_call: .
cdr3_length: 13
cdr3_nt: TGTGCCAGCGGTTGGACAGAGAACACTGAAGCTTTCTTT
cdr3_aa: CASGWTENTEAFF

v_call: TRBV4-1
j_call: TRBJ2-2
d_call: .
cdr3_length: 17
cdr3_nt: TGCGCCAGCAGCCCCTTACCGGGAGTTGTAAACACCGGGGAGCTGTTTTTT
cdr3_aa: CASSPLPGVVNTGELFF